The clone carrying this T cell receptor (beta chain) has a handful of counts. No antigen is known for it. The data belong to a study of blood T cells in healthy people across ages. General study results and limits: Unsorted PBMCs prevented conclusive naive versus antigen-experienced comparison.

Combining a sample-barcoded 5' primer with a J-beta primer mix, a second PCR ran for 7 to 11 cycles. Every cDNA molecule carried a tag from a template-switch adaptor bearing 12 random nucleotides. TCRdb fed the 5' RACE reads into MiXCR, producing one record per CDR3 protein. This sample has more than 1.4 million distinct CDR3 sequences; around two fifths occur once, and the top ten carry roughly 7.9%. V trimming: 3 bases; J trimming: 5 bases; junction bases outside the gene matches: 6. CDR1 is SNHLY, CDR2 FYNNEI, per germline. CDR3 length: 14 amino acids. This clonotype was obtained from a young woman in good health. Sequencing input: blood. This chain joins TRBV2 and TRBJ2-5, with 7 positions matching TRBD2. The CDR3 here is CASSDTSEVETQYF. CDR3 nucleotides: TGTGCCAGCAGTGACACTAGCGAGGTTGAGACCCAGTACTTC.